This T cell receptor beta chain is drawn from a study of T cell responses to AZD1222 COVID-19 vaccine. Of note for this clone: Antigen: not known.

J was trimmed by 0 bases and V by 0 bases; bases with no gene match: 2. Germline lookup yields CDR1 SGDLS and CDR2 YYNGEE. The CDR3 extends over 17 amino acids. Libraries were prepared by immunoSEQ multiplex PCR; TCRdb keeps only in-frame clonotypes and omits some of them. The data hold 170,000 or so clones, with just over 90% observed a single time. Overall study results and limits: The number of AZD1222 recipients seropositive at baseline was only 5 to 7. Females outnumbered males among donors, who were mostly white British; clonal diversity was possibly underestimated. Nearly half of spike-specific TCRs reportedly target variant regions that are unmutated in the B.1.351 and B.1.1.7 variants.

The starting material was peripheral blood, obtained on day 0 of AZD1222 vaccination. V and J are TRBV9 and TRBJ2-5; 13 bases are shared with TRBD2. This clonotype originated in an adult in good health. The CDR3 DNA reads TGTGCCAGCAGCGTAGGGACTAGCGGGGGAGACCAAGAGACCCAGTACTTC. Translated, it gives CASSVGTSGGDQETQYF.